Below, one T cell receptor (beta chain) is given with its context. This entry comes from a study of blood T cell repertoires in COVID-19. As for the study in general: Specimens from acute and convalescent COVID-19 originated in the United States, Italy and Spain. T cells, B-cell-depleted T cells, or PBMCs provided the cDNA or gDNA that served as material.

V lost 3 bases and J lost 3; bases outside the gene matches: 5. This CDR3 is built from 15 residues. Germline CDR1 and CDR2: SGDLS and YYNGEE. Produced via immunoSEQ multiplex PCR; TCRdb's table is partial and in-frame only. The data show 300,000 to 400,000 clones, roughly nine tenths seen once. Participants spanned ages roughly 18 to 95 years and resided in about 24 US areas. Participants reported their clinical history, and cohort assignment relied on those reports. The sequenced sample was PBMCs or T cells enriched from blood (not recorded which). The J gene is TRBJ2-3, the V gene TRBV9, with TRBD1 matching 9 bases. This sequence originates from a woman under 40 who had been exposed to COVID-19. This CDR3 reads CASSGGQGGTDTQYF. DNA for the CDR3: TGTGCCAGCAGCGGGGGACAGGGCGGGACAGATACGCAGTATTTT.